Each of the 21 T cell receptor beta chains below was sequenced from the same sample in a study of T cells in localized non-small cell lung cancer. The assay was immunoSEQ multiplex PCR, and TCRdb's table has in-frame clones only and misses some. The sample holds approximately 13,000 clones, over 65% seen once. Sequences were derived from peripheral blood, sampled before any cancer treatment. Source of these receptors: a male donor older than 55 with stage I lung adenocarcinoma.

This chain joins TRBV11-3 and TRBJ2-1; a weak D match, TRBD2 (5 bases). Germline CDR1 and CDR2: SGHNT and YENEEA. This CDR3 contains 12 residues. V was cut by 3 bases and J by 10 bases, with 10 bases left in between. DNA of the CDR3: TGTGCCAGCAGCTTCCCGGGCGGGGAGCAGTTCTTC. Residues: CASSFPGGEQFF.

V usage is TRBV11-2 and J usage is TRBJ2-3; 7 bases line up with TRBD2. This CDR3 has 17 residues. V lost 0 bases, J lost 6 bases, and 12 bases stayed unmatched. The germline V gene has CDR1 SGHAT and CDR2 FQNNGV. The CDR3 DNA sequence: TGTGCCAGCAGCTTAGATCTTTCAGCGGCCGGGGGGGATACGCAGTATTTT. Translation: CASSLDLSAAGGDTQYF.

This chain connects TRBV6-6 to TRBJ1-1; D gene ambiguous. CDR1 and CDR2 (germline): MNHNY, SVGAGI (reference sequence). V lost 4 bases and J 0 bases, leaving 6 bases between the germline ends. The CDR3 length is 13 residues. The CDR3: CASSSEVNTEAFF. The CDR3 bases are TGTGCCAGCAGTTCGGAGGTGAACACTGAAGCTTTCTTT.

On this clone itself: Different DNA sequences within this sample yield the same CDR3. The chain has TRBV18 and TRBJ1-4; D is ambiguous. V gave up 2 bases and J gave up 0 bases, with 4 bases separating them. Germline values: CDR1 KGHSH, CDR2 LQKENI. The CDR3 extends over 14 amino acids. Written as DNA, the CDR3 is TGTGCCAGCTCACCAGGGACAACTAATGAAAAACTGTTTTTT. This encodes CASSPGTTNEKLFF.

This clone was recorded a few times. CDR3: CASSEESSNQPQHF. In DNA form, the CDR3 reads TGTGCCAGCAGTGAAGAGAGTAGCAATCAGCCCCAGCATTTT. The V gene is TRBV6-4, the J gene TRBJ1-5; no firm D call. Germline assignment: CDR1 MRHNA and CDR2 SNTAGT. V was cut by 3 bases and J by 0 bases, with 6 bases left in between. This CDR3 region has 14 residues.

CDR3 nucleotide sequence: TGTGCCAGCAGTTTATGGGGGGAGACCTACGAGCAGTACTTC. Translation: CASSLWGETYEQYF. This chain links TRBV27 with TRBJ2-7; a weak D match, TRBD2 (6 bases). The ends were cut back, 1 base at V and 2 bases at J, with 9 bases in the middle. The CDR3 has 14 residues. Germline assignment: CDR1 MNHEY and CDR2 SMNVEV (reference sequence).

The chain uses TRBV30 and TRBJ2-4; D is perhaps TRBD1 or TRBD2 (6 bases each). Germline CDR1 reads GTSNPN; CDR2 reads SVGIG (reference sequence). The germline V and J ends were trimmed by 1 base and 0 bases, with 10 bases remaining between them. The CDR3 length is 15 residues. Here the CDR3 DNA reads TGTGCCTGGAGTGGGGGGGCCCTAGCCAAAAACATTCAGTACTTC. This gives the protein CAWSGGALAKNIQYF.

This rearrangement joins TRBV5-1 to TRBJ1-1; TRBD1 aligns across 7 bases. J lost 4 bases, V lost 2 bases, and 5 bases had no gene match. The germline V gene has CDR1 SGHRS and CDR2 YFSETQ. The CDR3 sequence is 14 residues long. CDR3 nucleotides: TGCGCCAGCAGCTTTAGACAGGGTAGCACTGAAGCTTTCTTT. It codes for CASSFRQGSTEAFF.

This clone came up a few times. The chain has TRBV7-2 and TRBJ1-1; a possible D gene is TRBD1 (5 bases). The germline gives CDR1 SGHTA, CDR2 FQGNSA. Trimming left V 4 bases short and J 1 base short, with 16 bases between. CDR3 length: 16 amino acids. The CDR3 coding sequence is TGTGCCAGCAGCTGGGGCGTGTCAATCCGGAACACTGAAGCTTTCTTT. This codes for CASSWGVSIRNTEAFF.

This sequence joins TRBV6-5 and TRBJ2-5, with 8 bases identical to TRBD2. V gave up 8 bases and J gave up 2 bases; unmatched junction bases: 4. CDR1 is MNHEY, CDR2 SVGAGI, per germline. The CDR3 sequence is 13 residues long. CDR3 DNA: TGTGCCAGCCGAATAGCGGGGCAAGAGACCCAGTACTTC. Encoded protein: CASRIAGQETQYF.

The rearrangement joins TRBV28 to TRBJ2-7; 10 positions match TRBD1. Germline-derived CDR1 and CDR2 are MDHEN and SYDVKM. Trimming at V came to 5 bases and at J to 3 bases, leaving 10 bases not matched to a gene. CDR3 length equals 16 residues. Written as DNA, the CDR3 is TGTGCCAGCAGTGGGACGGGACAGGGGATTTTCTACGAGCAGTACTTC. It is translated as CASSGTGQGIFYEQYF.

This rearrangement joins TRBV9 to TRBJ1-6; D gene uncertain. V was clipped by 0 bases and J by 10 bases, with 17 bases between them. Germline values: CDR1 SGDLS, CDR2 YYNGEE. The CDR3 spans 16 residues. This CDR3 reads CASSVGGQEPRSPLHF. CDR3 nucleotide sequence: TGTGCCAGCAGCGTAGGAGGGCAGGAACCGAGGTCACCCCTCCACTTT.

The genes are TRBV9 and TRBJ2-2; D perhaps matches TRBD1 (6 bases). Trimming left V 2 bases short and J 9 bases short, with 17 bases between. This CDR3 has 15 amino acids. Germline CDR1 SGDLS, CDR2 YYNGEE. CDR3 amino acids: CASSVGDTNKRELFF. The CDR3, as DNA: TGTGCCAGCAGCGTGGGGGACACGAATAAGAGGGAGCTGTTTTTT. The entire variable domain, with the rest obtained from reference TRBV9 and TRBJ2-2, is as follows: DSGVTQTPKHLITATGQRVTLRCSPRSGDLSVYWYQQSLDQGLQFLIQYYNGEERAKGNILERFSAQQFPDLHSELNLSSLELGDSALYFCASSVGDTNKRELFFGEGSRLTVL.

V is TRBV7-8 and J is TRBJ2-3; D may be TRBD1 (6 bases). The CDR3 is made up of 13 amino acids. V was cut by 6 bases and J by 4 bases, with 11 bases left in between. Per the germline V gene, CDR1 is SGHVS and CDR2 is FQNEAQ. This CDR3 reads CASSFTGSDTQYF. The CDR3 nucleotides read TGTGCCAGCAGTTTTACAGGGTCAGATACGCAGTATTTT.

CDR3 in amino acids: CASSLASSKGLGTQYF. The CDR3 region has the DNA TGTGCCAGCAGCTTAGCCTCTTCGAAGGGCTTGGGGACCCAGTACTTC. The chain recombines TRBV7-2 with TRBJ2-5, with no clear D. The CDR3 consists of 16 residues. Germline V gives CDR1 SGHTA, CDR2 FQGNSA. Trimming removed 0 bases at V and 7 bases at J, with 18 bases between.

The chain employs TRBV5-1 and TRBJ1-6; tentative D call: TRBD1 (6 bases). Deletions cut 5 bases from V and 10 bases from J, with 16 bases between. This CDR3 contains 14 residues. Germline V lookup: CDR1 SGHRS, CDR2 YFSETQ. This chain's CDR3 is CASSEQGLQSPLHF. The CDR3 DNA reads as TGCGCCAGCAGTGAACAGGGTTTACAGTCACCCCTCCACTTT.

V usage is TRBV7-2 and J usage is TRBJ2-5; 7 positions agree with TRBD2. V lost 2 bases and J lost 2; bases outside the gene matches: 8. Germline CDR1 reads SGHTA; CDR2 reads FQGNSA. This CDR3 region has 16 residues. Here the CDR3 reads CASSLSVSGAQETQYF. CDR3 DNA: TGTGCCAGCAGCTTATCCGTCAGCGGGGCACAAGAGACCCAGTACTTC.

The sample holds one count of this clone. This chain joins TRBV28 and TRBJ2-5; 9 bases fit TRBD2. Germline CDR1 is MDHEN and CDR2 is SYDVKM. The CDR3 totals 15 residues. V lost 5 bases and J lost 1; bases outside the gene matches: 5. The CDR3 is CASSPSGDLQETQYF. CDR3 coding DNA: TGTGCCAGCAGTCCTAGCGGGGACCTCCAAGAGACCCAGTACTTC.

The chain combines TRBV6-1 with TRBJ2-6; D not resolved. Per germline, CDR1 MNHNS and CDR2 SASEGT. This CDR3 region has 18 residues. V gave up 4 bases and J gave up 5 bases, with 21 bases separating them. In nucleotides, the CDR3 is TGTGCCAGCAGTGGTCCCCCCTCTGCACAAAGTCGGGCCAACGTCCTGACTTTC. Protein product: CASSGPPSAQSRANVLTF.

The chain uses TRBV10-3 and TRBJ1-5; maybe TRBD1 (5 bases). The V and J ends lost 10 bases and 2 bases respectively, with 15 bases between them. The CDR3 is 14 residues long. In germline, CDR1 is ENHRY, CDR2 SYGVKD. This chain's CDR3 is CATRPEGGNQPQHF. The CDR3 DNA follows: TGTGCCACCCGCCCCGAAGGGGGCAATCAGCCCCAGCATTTT.

This chain joins TRBV9 and TRBJ2-2; possible D gene TRBD1, 6 bases. Trimming stripped 3 bases from V and 3 bases from J, with 15 bases between. Germline V gene data show CDR1 as SGDLS and CDR2 as YYNGEE. The CDR3 length is 16 residues. The CDR3 DNA reads TGTGCCAGCAGCGCACCGACAGGCAAGGACACCGGGGAGCTGTTTTTT. Translation: CASSAPTGKDTGELFF. Complete variable domain (other parts from reference TRBV9 and TRBJ2-2): DSGVTQTPKHLITATGQRVTLRCSPRSGDLSVYWYQQSLDQGLQFLIQYYNGEERAKGNILERFSAQQFPDLHSELNLSSLELGDSALYFCASSAPTGKDTGELFFGEGSRLTVL.